These 10 T cell receptor beta chains were sequenced from one sample in a study of T cell repertoires in cytomegalovirus infection. MiXCR, run by TCRdb on the reads, gives a single entry per CDR3 protein. The sample has nearly 700,000 distinct CDR3 sequences; 30% to 40% are singletons. Which antigens these TCRs recognize remains unknown. Sequenced here: cultured PBMCs, sampled from culture after CMV antigen stimulation. The receptor set was obtained from a human donor in good health (CMV status not recorded). Some clones in this sample may be carry-over from other donors' samples.

This clonotype was seen ten or more times. The genes are TRBV7-8 and TRBJ2-2, with D hard to call. V lost 0 bases to trimming and J lost 1 base, with 3 bases between them. This CDR3 is 14 amino acids long. Germline V gene sequence: CDR1 SGHVS, CDR2 FQNEAQ. CDR3 sequence: CASSLALNTGELFF. The CDR3 coding sequence is TGTGCCAGCAGCTTAGCATTGAACACCGGGGAGCTGTTTTTT.

In this sample, this clonotype turned up once. This chain uses TRBV20-1 with TRBJ1-1; unclear D gene. The V gene's germline CDR1 is DFQATT and CDR2 SNEGSKA (reference sequence). The V gene lost 3 bases and the J gene lost 2 bases, with 16 bases spanning the gap. The CDR3 has 15 amino acids. This CDR3 reads CSASQPAAGNTEAFF. The CDR3 nucleotides read TGCAGTGCTAGCCAGCCAGCCGCTGGAAACACTGAAGCTTTCTTT.

Ten or more counts support this clonotype. This chain connects TRBV6-1 to TRBJ2-7, with 7 bases that match TRBD1. The V and J ends lost 11 bases and 1 base, in that order; junction bases with no gene match: 17. The V gene's germline CDR1 is MNHNS and CDR2 SASEGT. The CDR3 has 16 residues. In nucleotides, the CDR3 is TGTGCCCCCACGGGACAGATTCTCCAGCGGTCCTACGAGCAGTACTTC. This codes for CAPTGQILQRSYEQYF.

This clonotype has just a few counts. The gene calls are TRBV30 and TRBJ2-1; 9 positions agree with TRBD1. The CDR3 consists of 14 residues. The germline V gene encodes CDR1 GTSNPN and CDR2 SVGIG (reference sequence). Losses at the gene ends were 3 bases for V and 13 bases for J; bases not matched to a gene: 13. The CDR3 loop is CAWSASLGQGRQFF. The CDR3 coding sequence is TGTGCCTGGAGCGCCTCGCTCGGACAGGGGAGACAGTTCTTC.

This chain links TRBV5-4 with TRBJ1-2; D is unresolved. CDR3 length: 13 residues. Trimming shortened V by 2 bases and J by 1 base, and 6 bases separated the two germline ends. The germline CDR1 and CDR2 sequences are SGHNT and YYREEE (reference sequence). The CDR3 DNA reads as TGTGCCAGCAGCTTAGGATTTAACTATGGCTACACCTTC. Its translation: CASSLGFNYGYTF.

The chain employs TRBV6-6 and TRBJ2-1, with no clear D. V was clipped by 0 bases and J by 5 bases, with 5 bases between them. Germline V gene data show CDR1 as MNHNY and CDR2 as SVGAGI (reference sequence). The CDR3 totals 13 residues. In DNA, the CDR3 is TGTGCCAGCAGTTACTCTCGGCACAATGAGCAGTTCTTC. Amino acids: CASSYSRHNEQFF.

This chain connects TRBV7-6 to TRBJ2-1, with TRBD2 matching over 11 bases. V shed 0 bases and J 10 bases; nucleotides not matched to a gene: 5. There are 15 residues in the CDR3. Germline loops: CDR1 SGHVS, CDR2 FNYEAQ. The CDR3 sequence: CASSLASGGAWEQFF. DNA for the CDR3: TGTGCCAGCAGCTTAGCTAGCGGGGGGGCGTGGGAGCAGTTCTTC.

This clonotype was detected many times. The chain recombines TRBV7-2 with TRBJ2-7; D call uncertain. V was pared by 5 bases and J by 7 bases, with 12 bases between. Germline CDR1 and CDR2: SGHTA and FQGNSA. The CDR3 runs to 12 residues. The CDR3 is CASSTGRQEQYF. In DNA, the CDR3 is TGTGCCAGCAGCACCGGACGCCAAGAGCAGTACTTC.

This clonotype was observed a handful of times. This sequence joins TRBV7-9 and TRBJ1-4; D ambiguous. The CDR3 has 14 residues. CDR1 and CDR2 (germline): SEHNR, FQNEAQ (reference sequence). With 8 bases removed from V and 6 bases from J, the gap between germline ends came to 16 bases. The CDR3, as DNA: TGTGCCAGCGGTCAACGAACGAGCGATGAAAAACTGTTTTTT. Translated, it gives CASGQRTSDEKLFF.

This clonotype was picked up a small number of times. The V gene is TRBV6-2 or TRBV6-3, the J gene TRBJ2-7; the match to TRBD2 covers 12 bases. After removal of 7 bases from V and 3 bases from J, the junction contained 4 bases not matched to a gene. CDR1 and CDR2 from the germline V gene are MNHEY and SVGEGT. CDR3 size: 14 residues. The CDR3 DNA sequence: TGTGCCAGCACCCTAGCGGGGGGGCGCTACGAGCAGTACTTC. It encodes CASTLAGGRYEQYF.